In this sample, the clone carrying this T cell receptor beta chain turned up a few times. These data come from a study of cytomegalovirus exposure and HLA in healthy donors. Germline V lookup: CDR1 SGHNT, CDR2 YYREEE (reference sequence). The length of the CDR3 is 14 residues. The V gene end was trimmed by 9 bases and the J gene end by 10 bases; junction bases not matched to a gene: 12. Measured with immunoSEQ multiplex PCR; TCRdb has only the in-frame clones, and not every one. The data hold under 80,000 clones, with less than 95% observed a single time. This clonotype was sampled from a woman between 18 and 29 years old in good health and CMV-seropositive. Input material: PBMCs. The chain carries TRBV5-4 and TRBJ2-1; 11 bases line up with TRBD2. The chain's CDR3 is CATRLAGGEGEQFF. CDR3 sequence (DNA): TGTGCCACTCGGCTAGCGGGAGGAGAGGGAGAGCAGTTCTTC. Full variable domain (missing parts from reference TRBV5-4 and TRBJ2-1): ETGVTQSPTHLIKTRGQQVTLRCSSQSGHNTVSWYQQALGQGPQFIFQYYREEENGRGNFPPRFSGLQFPNYSSELNVNALELDDSALYLCATRLAGGEGEQFFGPGTRLTVL.